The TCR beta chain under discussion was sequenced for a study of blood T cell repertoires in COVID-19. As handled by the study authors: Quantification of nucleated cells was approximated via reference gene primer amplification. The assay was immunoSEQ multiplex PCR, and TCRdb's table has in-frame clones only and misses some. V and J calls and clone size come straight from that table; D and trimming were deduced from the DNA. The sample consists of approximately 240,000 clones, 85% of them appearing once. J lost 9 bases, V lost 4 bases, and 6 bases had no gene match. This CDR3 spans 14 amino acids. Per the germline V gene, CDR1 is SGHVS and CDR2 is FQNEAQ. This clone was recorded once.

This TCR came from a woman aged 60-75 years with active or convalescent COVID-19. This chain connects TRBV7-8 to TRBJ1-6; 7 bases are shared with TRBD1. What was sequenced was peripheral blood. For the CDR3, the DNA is TGTGCCAGCAGCTACTTGACAGGGAGTTCACCCCTCCACTTT. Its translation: CASSYLTGSSPLHF.